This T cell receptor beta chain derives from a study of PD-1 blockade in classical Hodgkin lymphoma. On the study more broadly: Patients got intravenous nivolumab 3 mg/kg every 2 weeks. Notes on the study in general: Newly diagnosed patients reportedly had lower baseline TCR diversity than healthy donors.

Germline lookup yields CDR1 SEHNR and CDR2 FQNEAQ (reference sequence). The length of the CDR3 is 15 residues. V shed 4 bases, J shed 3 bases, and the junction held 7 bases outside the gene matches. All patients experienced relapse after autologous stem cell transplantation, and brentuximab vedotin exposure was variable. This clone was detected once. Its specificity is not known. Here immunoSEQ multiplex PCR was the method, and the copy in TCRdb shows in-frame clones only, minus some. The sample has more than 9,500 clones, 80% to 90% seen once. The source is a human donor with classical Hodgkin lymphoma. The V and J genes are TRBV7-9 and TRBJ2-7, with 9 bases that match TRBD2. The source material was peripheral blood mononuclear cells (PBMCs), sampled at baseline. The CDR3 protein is CASSSTGTSRYEQYF. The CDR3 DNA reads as TGTGCCAGCAGCTCTACCGGGACTAGCCGCTACGAGCAGTACTTC.